Listed here are 7 T cell receptor beta chains from one sample, sequenced in a study of CD8 T cells in ankylosing spondylitis. TCRdb redid the calling of the 5' RACE reads with MiXCR, one entry per CDR3 protein. The data show 200,000 or so distinct CDR3 sequences, roughly 18% seen once. The sequenced sample consisted of blood, either unsorted or a sorted T cell fraction (not recorded which). The receptors originated from a male donor aged 10 to 30 with ankylosing spondylitis or in good health (not recorded which).

Ten or more counts support this clonotype. Lacking the conserved final phenylalanine or tryptophan, this CDR3 likely reflects a read error. The DNA is omitted, as the CDR3 cannot be located on it reliably, and the CDR3 follows TCRdb's listing. This chain links TRBV11-2 with TRBJ2-3; TRBD2 is the table's D call, not checked against the DNA. The CDR3 extends over 12 residues, inclusive of both ends. In germline, CDR1 is SGHAT, CDR2 FQNNGV. CDR3 in amino acids: CASSLPGLALFH.

The J gene is TRBJ2-1, the V gene TRBV29-1; no reliable D call. CDR3 length: 13 amino acids. CDR1 is SQVTM, CDR2 ANQGSEA, per germline. This chain's CDR3 is CSADLPSYNEQFF. In DNA form, the CDR3 reads TGCAGTGCGGACCTACCTTCGTACAATGAGCAGTTCTTC.

This clonotype was seen repeatedly, ten times or more. The V call is TRBV5-5, the J call TRBJ2-7; D perhaps matches TRBD2 (5 bases). The length of the CDR3 is 14 residues. The germline V gene encodes CDR1 SGHKS and CDR2 YYEKEE (reference sequence). The V end was cut by 7 bases, the J end by 0 bases, with 14 bases between. The CDR3 sequence is CASAREGSSYEQYV. CDR3 DNA: TGTGCCAGCGCCCGAGAGGGCAGCTCCTACGAGCAGTACGTC.

This clonotype was detected ten times or more. This rearrangement joins TRBV5-1 to TRBJ1-1; D remains unclear. V lost 0 bases, J lost 0 bases, and 15 bases lay in between. Germline CDR1 SGHRS, CDR2 YFSETQ. The CDR3 sequence is 17 residues long. Here the CDR3 reads CASSLAIDTALNTEAFF. The CDR3, as DNA: TGCGCCAGCAGCTTGGCCATCGACACCGCGTTGAACACTGAAGCTTTCTTT.

This clonotype was found many times. This chain joins TRBV3-1 and TRBJ2-5; D is possibly TRBD1 (6 bases). CDR3 length: 16 amino acids. Germline CDR1 LGHDT, CDR2 YNNKEL (reference sequence). Trimming took off 1 base at V and 4 bases at J, with 16 bases between the two ends. The CDR3 region has the DNA TGTGCCAGCAGCCAAGGGTCACAGGGTTTTCGAGAGACCCAGTACTTC. It yields the protein CASSQGSQGFRETQYF.

CDR3 nucleotides: TGTGCCAGTAGTATTAAAATACTAGCGTTTGAGCAGTTCTTC. Residues: CASSIKILAFEQFF. This chain uses TRBV19 with TRBJ2-1, with 7 bases lining up with TRBD2. Germline V gene lookup returns CDR1 LNHDA and CDR2 SQIVND (reference sequence). V lost 3 bases, J lost 9 bases, and 8 bases stayed unmatched. CDR3 length: 14 amino acids.

There are many counts of this clonotype. V usage is TRBV27 and J usage is TRBJ2-7; no firm D call. CDR3 size: 15 residues. Germline CDR1 MNHEY, CDR2 SMNVEV (reference sequence). Trimming took 4 bases from V and 0 from J, leaving 13 bases between them. The CDR3 region is CASSSKASLSYEQYF. Here the CDR3 DNA reads TGTGCCAGCAGTTCAAAAGCGAGTCTCTCCTACGAGCAGTACTTC.